This is a list of T cell receptor beta chains from one sample in a study of PD-L1 blockade in urothelial cancer. Here immunoSEQ multiplex PCR was the method, and the copy in TCRdb shows in-frame clones only, minus some. The sample shows over 100,000 clones, approximately 90% of them seen only once. The sample in question was PBMCs, obtained around atezolizumab (anti-PD-L1) treatment. The receptor set was obtained from a man in his sixties with urothelial cancer. Each CDR3 is given with its conserved first and last residue. The order of the fields is CDR3 protein, CDR3 DNA, V gene, J gene, D gene. A D gene is named only where the DNA matches it firmly.

CDR3 protein: CASSRALAGAYEQYF
CDR3 DNA: TGCGCCAGCAGCCGGGCACTAGCGGGAGCTTACGAGCAGTACTTC
V gene: TRBV4-3
J gene: TRBJ2-7
D gene: TRBD2

CDR3 protein: CAYQRGPASNQPQHF
CDR3 DNA: TGTGCCTATCAGAGGGGGCCTGCTAGCAATCAGCCCCAGCATTTT
V gene: TRBV30
J gene: TRBJ1-5
D gene: TRBD1

CDR3 protein: CASSLRRGSYEQYF
CDR3 DNA: TGTGCCAGCAGCTTACGGCGGGGCTCCTACGAGCAGTACTTC
V gene: TRBV7-2
J gene: TRBJ2-7
D gene: -

CDR3 protein: CATSESSLDTQYF
CDR3 DNA: TGTGCCACCAGTGAGAGCTCCCTGGATACGCAGTATTTT
V gene: TRBV10-3
J gene: TRBJ2-3
D gene: -

CDR3 protein: CASKLRQENTEAFF
CDR3 DNA: TGTGCCAGCAAACTACGACAGGAGAACACTGAAGCTTTCTTT
V gene: TRBV6-5
J gene: TRBJ1-1
D gene: -

CDR3 protein: CASSLEGRVGAETQYF
CDR3 DNA: TGTGCCAGCAGCTTAGAGGGCAGGGTTGGGGCAGAGACCCAGTACTTC
V gene: TRBV13
J gene: TRBJ2-5
D gene: -

CDR3 protein: CASSLQRGRRADTQYF
CDR3 DNA: TGTGCCAGCAGCTTACAAAGGGGGCGCAGGGCAGATACGCAGTATTTT
V gene: TRBV11-2
J gene: TRBJ2-3
D gene: TRBD1

CDR3 protein: CASSLEQGAPYF
CDR3 DNA: TGTGCCAGCAGCTTAGAACAAGGGGCGCCTTATTTT
V gene: TRBV7-8
J gene: TRBJ2-3
D gene: -

CDR3 protein: CASSEAATDTQYF
CDR3 DNA: TGTGCCAGCAGTGAAGCAGCCACAGATACGCAGTATTTT
V gene: TRBV2
J gene: TRBJ2-3
D gene: -

CDR3 protein: CASSLAPGGSNQPQHF
CDR3 DNA: TGTGCCAGCAGCTTAGCGCCCGGGGGTAGCAATCAGCCCCAGCATTTT
V gene: TRBV7-9
J gene: TRBJ1-5
D gene: -

CDR3 protein: CASSSGQADEQYF
CDR3 DNA: TGTGCCAGCAGCTCCGGACAGGCCGACGAGCAGTACTTC
V gene: TRBV5-6
J gene: TRBJ2-7
D gene: TRBD1

CDR3 protein: CASSLTAGGPGNEQFF
CDR3 DNA: TGTGCCAGCAGCTTAACGGCGGGAGGACCGGGCAATGAGCAGTTCTTC
V gene: TRBV5-4
J gene: TRBJ2-1
D gene: TRBD2

CDR3 protein: CASSQQAGGQGPNEQFF
CDR3 DNA: TGCGCCAGCAGCCAACAGGCCGGAGGACAGGGACCCAATGAGCAGTTCTTC
V gene: TRBV4-3
J gene: TRBJ2-1
D gene: TRBD1

CDR3 protein: CASSTRTSGGLTGELFF
CDR3 DNA: TGTGCCAGCAGCACTAGGACTAGCGGGGGCCTAACCGGGGAGCTGTTTTTT
V gene: TRBV7-3
J gene: TRBJ2-2
D gene: TRBD2

CDR3 protein: CASSLPLQETQYF
CDR3 DNA: TGCGCCAGCAGTCTACCCTTACAAGAGACCCAGTACTTC
V gene: TRBV10-2
J gene: TRBJ2-5
D gene: -

CDR3 protein: CASSLGGGAAYNEQFF
CDR3 DNA: TGTGCCAGCAGCTTGGGCGGGGGGGCCGCTTACAATGAGCAGTTCTTC
V gene: TRBV5-4
J gene: TRBJ2-1
D gene: TRBD2